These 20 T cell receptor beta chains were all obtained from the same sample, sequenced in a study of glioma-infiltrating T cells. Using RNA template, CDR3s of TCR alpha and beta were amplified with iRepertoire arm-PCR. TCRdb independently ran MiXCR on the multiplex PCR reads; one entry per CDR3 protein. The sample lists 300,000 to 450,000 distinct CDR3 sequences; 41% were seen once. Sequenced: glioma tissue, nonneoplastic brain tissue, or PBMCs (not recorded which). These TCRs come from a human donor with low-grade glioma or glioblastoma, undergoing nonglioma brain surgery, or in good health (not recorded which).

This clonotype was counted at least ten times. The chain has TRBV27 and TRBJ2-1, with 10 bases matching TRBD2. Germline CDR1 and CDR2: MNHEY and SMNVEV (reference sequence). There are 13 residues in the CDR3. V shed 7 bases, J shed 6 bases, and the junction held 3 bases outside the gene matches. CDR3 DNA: TGTGCCAGCACTGCTAGCGGGAGCAATGAGCAGTTCTTC. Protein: CASTASGSNEQFF.

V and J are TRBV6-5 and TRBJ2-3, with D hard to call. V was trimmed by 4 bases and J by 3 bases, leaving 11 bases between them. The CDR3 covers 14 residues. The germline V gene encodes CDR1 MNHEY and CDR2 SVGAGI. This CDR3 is CASSLKARTDTQYF. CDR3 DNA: TGTGCCAGCAGTTTAAAGGCGAGAACAGATACGCAGTATTTT.

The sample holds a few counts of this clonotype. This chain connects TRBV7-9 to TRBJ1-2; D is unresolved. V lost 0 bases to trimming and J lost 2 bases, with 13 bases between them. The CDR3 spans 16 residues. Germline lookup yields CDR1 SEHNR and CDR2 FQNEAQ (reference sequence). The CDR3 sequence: CASSLALRRTNYGYTF. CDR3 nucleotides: TGTGCCAGCAGCTTAGCGCTGAGACGAACGAACTATGGCTACACCTTC.

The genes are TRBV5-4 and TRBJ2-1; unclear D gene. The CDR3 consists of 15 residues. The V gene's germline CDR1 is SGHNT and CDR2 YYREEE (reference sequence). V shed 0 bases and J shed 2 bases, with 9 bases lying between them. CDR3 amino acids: CASSLGVGPYNEQFF. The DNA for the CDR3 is TGTGCCAGCAGCTTGGGGGTAGGGCCCTACAATGAGCAGTTCTTC.

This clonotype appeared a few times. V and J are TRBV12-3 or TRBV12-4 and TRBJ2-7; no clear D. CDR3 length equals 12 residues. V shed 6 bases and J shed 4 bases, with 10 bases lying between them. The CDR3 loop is CASSGLVYEQYF. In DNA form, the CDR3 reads TGTGCCAGCAGCGGGCTAGTTTACGAGCAGTACTTC.

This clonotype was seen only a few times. In DNA form, the CDR3 reads TGCGCCAGCAGCCAAGACCCTAGCGGGAGCGGCGAGCAGTACTTC. As protein: CASSQDPSGSGEQYF. V and J are TRBV4-3 and TRBJ2-7; 10 positions agree with TRBD2. The CDR3 runs to 15 residues. V shed 0 bases and J 6 bases; nucleotides not matched to a gene: 5. Germline loops: CDR1 LGHNA, CDR2 YSLEER.

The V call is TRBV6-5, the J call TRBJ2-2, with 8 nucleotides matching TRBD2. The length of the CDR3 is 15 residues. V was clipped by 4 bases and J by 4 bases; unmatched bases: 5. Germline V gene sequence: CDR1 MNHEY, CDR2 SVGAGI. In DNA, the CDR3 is TGTGCCAGCAGTTTAGCGGGAACGAGCACCGGGGAGCTGTTTTTT. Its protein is CASSLAGTSTGELFF.

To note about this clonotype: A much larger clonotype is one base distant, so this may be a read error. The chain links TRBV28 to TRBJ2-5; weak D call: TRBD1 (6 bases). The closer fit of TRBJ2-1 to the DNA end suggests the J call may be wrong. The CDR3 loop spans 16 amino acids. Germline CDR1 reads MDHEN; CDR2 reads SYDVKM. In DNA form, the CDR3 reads TGTGCCAGCAGGGCACAATCGGACAGAGCCAGGGATGAGCAGTTCTTC. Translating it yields CASRAQSDRARDEQFF.

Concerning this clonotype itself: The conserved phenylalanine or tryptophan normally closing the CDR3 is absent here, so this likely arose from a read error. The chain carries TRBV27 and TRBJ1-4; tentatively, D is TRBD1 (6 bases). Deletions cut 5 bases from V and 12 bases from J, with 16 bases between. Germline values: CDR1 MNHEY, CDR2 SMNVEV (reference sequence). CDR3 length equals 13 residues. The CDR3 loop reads CASSLGRQGQLFS. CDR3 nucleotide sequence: TGTGCCAGCAGTCTGGGACGGCAGGGGCAACTGTTTTCT.

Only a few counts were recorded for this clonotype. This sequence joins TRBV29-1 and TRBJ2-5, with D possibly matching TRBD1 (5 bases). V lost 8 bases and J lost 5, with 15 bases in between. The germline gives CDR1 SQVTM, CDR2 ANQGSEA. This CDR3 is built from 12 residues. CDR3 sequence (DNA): TGCAGCTACTTTAGGGGTTTGGAGACCCAGTACTTC. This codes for CSYFRGLETQYF.

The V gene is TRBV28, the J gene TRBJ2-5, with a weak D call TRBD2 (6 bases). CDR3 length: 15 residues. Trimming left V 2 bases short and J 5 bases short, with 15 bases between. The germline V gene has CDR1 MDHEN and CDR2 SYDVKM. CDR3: CASSLVGTGVETQYF. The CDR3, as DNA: TGTGCCAGCAGTTTAGTTGGGACTGGGGTGGAGACCCAGTACTTC.

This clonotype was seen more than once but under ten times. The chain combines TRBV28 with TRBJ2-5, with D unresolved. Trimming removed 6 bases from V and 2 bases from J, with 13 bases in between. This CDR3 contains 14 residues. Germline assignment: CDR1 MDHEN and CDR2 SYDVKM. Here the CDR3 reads CASSPEVWQETQYF. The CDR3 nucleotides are TGTGCCAGCAGCCCCGAGGTTTGGCAAGAGACCCAGTACTTC.

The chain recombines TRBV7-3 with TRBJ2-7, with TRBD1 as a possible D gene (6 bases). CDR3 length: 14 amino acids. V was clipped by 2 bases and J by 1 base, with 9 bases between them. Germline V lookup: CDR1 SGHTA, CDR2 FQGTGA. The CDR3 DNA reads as TGTGCCAGCAGCTTATCGACAGGTTCCTACGAGCAGTACGTC. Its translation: CASSLSTGSYEQYV.

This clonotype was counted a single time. CDR3 coding DNA: TGTGCCACCTCAGCCGTACCGGGCTACAATGAGCAGTTCTTC. This translates into CATSAVPGYNEQFF. The V gene is TRBV7-3, the J gene TRBJ2-1; D gene uncertain. The CDR3 sequence is 14 residues long. Trimming took off 10 bases at V and 3 bases at J, with 16 bases between the two ends. Germline loops: CDR1 SGHTA, CDR2 FQGTGA.

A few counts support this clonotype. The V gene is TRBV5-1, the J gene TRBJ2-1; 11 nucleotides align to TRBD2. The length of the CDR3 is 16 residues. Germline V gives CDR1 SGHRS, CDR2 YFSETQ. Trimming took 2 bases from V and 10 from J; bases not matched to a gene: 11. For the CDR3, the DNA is TGCGCCAGCAGCTTCGGACTAGCGGGTGCCCTCGGGGAGCAGTTCTTC. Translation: CASSFGLAGALGEQFF.

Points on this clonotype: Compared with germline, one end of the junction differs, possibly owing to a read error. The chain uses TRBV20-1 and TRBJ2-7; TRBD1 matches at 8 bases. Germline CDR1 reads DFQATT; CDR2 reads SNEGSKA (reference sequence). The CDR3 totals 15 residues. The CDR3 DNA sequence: TGCAGTGCTAGAGATTGGAAGGGGACAGGCTACGAGCAGTGCTTC. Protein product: CSARDWKGTGYEQCF.

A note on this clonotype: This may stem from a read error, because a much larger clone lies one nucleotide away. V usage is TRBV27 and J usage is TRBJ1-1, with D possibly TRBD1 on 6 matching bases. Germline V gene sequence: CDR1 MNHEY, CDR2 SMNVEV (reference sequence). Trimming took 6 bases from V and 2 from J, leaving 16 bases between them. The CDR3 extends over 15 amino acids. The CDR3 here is CASRAQGSFNTEAFF. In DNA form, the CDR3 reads TGTGCCAGCAGGGCACAGGGAAGCTTCAACACTGAAGCTTTCTTT.

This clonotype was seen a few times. For the CDR3, the DNA is TGTGCCAGCACCCAAGAGACAGGGGAGTCCTACGAGCAGTACTTC. Translated: CASTQETGESYEQYF. The V gene is TRBV6-1, the J gene TRBJ2-7; 8 nucleotides line up with TRBD1. CDR1 MNHNS and CDR2 SASEGT come from the germline V gene. The junction had 9 bases not matched to a gene; V was cut back by 7 bases and J by 1 base. The length of the CDR3 is 15 residues.

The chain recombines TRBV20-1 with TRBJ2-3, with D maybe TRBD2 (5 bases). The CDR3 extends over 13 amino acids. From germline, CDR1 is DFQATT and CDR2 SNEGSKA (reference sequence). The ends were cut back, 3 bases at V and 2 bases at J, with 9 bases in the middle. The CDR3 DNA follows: TGCAGTGCTAGGCTCCGGGACACAGATACGCAGTATTTT. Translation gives CSARLRDTDTQYF.

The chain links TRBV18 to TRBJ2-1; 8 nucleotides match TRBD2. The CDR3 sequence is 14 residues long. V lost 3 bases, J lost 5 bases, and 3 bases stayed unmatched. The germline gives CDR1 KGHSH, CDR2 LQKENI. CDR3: CASSPRGLDNEQFF. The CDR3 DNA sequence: TGTGCCAGCTCACCTCGGGGACTAGACAATGAGCAGTTCTTC.